This T cell receptor beta chain was recorded in a study of T cell changes during pregnancy in multiple sclerosis. Assay: immunoSEQ multiplex PCR; the TCRdb copy retains only in-frame clones and omits some. The sample has fewer than 45,000 clones, about nine tenths seen once; the top ten hold over 0.4%. CDR3 length equals 15 residues. CDR1 ENHRY and CDR2 SYGVKD come from the germline V gene. The V and J ends lost 0 bases and 1 base respectively, with 9 bases between them. This receptor was obtained from a female donor in good health, enrolled as a control in a pregnancy study. The sample was CD4+ T cells from peripheral blood mononuclear cells, taken in the third trimester of pregnancy. This sequence joins TRBV10-3 and TRBJ2-5, with TRBD2 as a possible D gene (6 bases). The CDR3 is CAISESGGGQETQYF. CDR3 nucleotide sequence: TGTGCCATCAGTGAGTCCGGGGGAGGCCAAGAGACCCAGTACTTC.